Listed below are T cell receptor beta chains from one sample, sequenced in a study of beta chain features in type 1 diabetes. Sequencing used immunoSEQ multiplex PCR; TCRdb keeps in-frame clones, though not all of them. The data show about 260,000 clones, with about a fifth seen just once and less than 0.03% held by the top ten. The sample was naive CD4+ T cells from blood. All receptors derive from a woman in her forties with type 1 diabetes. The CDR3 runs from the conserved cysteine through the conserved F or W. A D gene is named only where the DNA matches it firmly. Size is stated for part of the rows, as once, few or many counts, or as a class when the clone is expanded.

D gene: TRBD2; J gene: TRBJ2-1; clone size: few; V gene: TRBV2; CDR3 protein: CASKGSGGSSYNEQFF; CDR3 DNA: TGTGCCAGCAAGGGTAGCGGGGGGAGCTCCTACAATGAGCAGTTCTTC
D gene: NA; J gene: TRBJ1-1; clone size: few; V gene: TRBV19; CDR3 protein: CASKGDRNTEAFF; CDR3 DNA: TGTGCCAGTAAAGGAGACAGGAACACTGAAGCTTTCTTT
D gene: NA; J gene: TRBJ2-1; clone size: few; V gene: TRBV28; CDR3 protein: CASSPSGGQSSYNEQFF; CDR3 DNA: TGTGCCAGCAGTCCGTCCGGAGGCCAGAGCTCCTACAATGAGCAGTTCTTC
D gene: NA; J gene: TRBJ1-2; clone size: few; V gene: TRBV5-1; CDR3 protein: CASSPEGVNYGYTF; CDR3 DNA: TGCGCCAGCAGCCCCGAGGGGGTTAACTATGGCTACACCTTC
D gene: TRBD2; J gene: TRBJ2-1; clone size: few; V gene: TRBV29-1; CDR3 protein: CSVDVAGVVNEQFF; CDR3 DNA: TGCAGCGTTGATGTAGCGGGAGTGGTCAATGAGCAGTTCTTC
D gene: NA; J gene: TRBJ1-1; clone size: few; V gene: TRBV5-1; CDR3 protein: CASSLGLANTEAFF; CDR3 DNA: TGCGCCAGCAGCTTGGGGTTAGCGAACACTGAAGCTTTCTTT
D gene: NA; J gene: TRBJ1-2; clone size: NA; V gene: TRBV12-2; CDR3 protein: CASLWMRDYGYTF; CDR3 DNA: TGTGCAAGTCTCTGGATGAGGGACTATGGCTACACCTTC
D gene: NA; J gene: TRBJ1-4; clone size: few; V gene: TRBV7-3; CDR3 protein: CASSLRGRAGEKLFF; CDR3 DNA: TGTGCCAGCAGCTTACGAGGCAGGGCGGGAGAAAAACTGTTTTTT
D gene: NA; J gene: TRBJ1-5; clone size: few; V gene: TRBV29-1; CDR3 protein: CSALSLSGFSNQPQHF; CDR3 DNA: TGCAGCGCGTTGAGCTTATCAGGGTTTAGCAATCAGCCCCAGCATTTT
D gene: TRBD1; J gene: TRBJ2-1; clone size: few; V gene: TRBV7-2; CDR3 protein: CASSNPGQSLNSYNEQFF; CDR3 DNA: TGTGCCAGCAGCAACCCGGGACAGAGCCTTAATTCCTACAATGAGCAGTTCTTC
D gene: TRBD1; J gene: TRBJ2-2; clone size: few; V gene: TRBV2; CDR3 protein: CASNRGIGGELFF; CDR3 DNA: TGTGCCAGCAACAGGGGCATTGGCGGGGAGCTGTTTTTT
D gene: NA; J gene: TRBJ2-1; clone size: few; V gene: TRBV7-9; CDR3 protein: CASSRQSEQFF; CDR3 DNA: TGTGCCAGCAGCCGACAAAGCGAGCAGTTCTTC
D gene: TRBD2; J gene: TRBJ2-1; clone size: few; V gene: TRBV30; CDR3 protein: CAWSVPTSGEFNEQFF; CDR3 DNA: TGTGCCTGGAGTGTTCCCACTAGCGGGGAATTCAATGAGCAGTTCTTC
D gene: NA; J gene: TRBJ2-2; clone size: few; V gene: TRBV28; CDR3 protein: CASSKGENTGELFF; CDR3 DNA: TGTGCCAGCAGTAAGGGGGAGAACACCGGGGAGCTGTTTTTT
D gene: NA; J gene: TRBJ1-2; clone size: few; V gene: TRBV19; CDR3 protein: CASSSPRRDGYTF; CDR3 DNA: TGTGCCAGTAGTTCGCCCAGGCGGGACGGCTACACCTTC
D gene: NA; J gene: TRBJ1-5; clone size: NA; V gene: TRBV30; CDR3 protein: CAWNLGRADQPQHF; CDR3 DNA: TGTGCCTGGAACCTGGGGAGGGCCGATCAGCCCCAGCATTTT
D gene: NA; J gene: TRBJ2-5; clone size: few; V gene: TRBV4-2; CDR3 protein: CASSQGRQETQYF; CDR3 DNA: TGTGCCAGCAGCCAAGGCAGGCAAGAGACCCAGTACTTC
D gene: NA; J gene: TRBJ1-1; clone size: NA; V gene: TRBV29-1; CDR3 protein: CSVEDLVWGEKAEAFF; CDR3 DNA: TGCAGCGTTGAAGATCTTGTATGGGGGGAGAAAGCGGAGGCTTTCTTT
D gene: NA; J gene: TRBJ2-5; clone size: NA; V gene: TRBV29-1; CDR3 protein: CSADYAQETQYF; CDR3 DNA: TGCAGCGCCGACTACGCCCAAGAGACCCAGTACTTC
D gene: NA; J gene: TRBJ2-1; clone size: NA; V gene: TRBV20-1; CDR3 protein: CSARPGNEQFF; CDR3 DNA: TGCAGTGCTCGACCCGGGAATGAGCAGTTCTTC
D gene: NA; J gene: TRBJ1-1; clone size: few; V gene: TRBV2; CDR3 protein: CASTTNTEAFF; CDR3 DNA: TGTGCCAGCACTACGAACACTGAAGCTTTCTTT
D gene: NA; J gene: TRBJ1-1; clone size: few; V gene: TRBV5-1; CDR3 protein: CASSLSQGNTEAFF; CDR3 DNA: TGCGCCAGCAGCTTATCGCAGGGGAACACTGAAGCTTTCTTT
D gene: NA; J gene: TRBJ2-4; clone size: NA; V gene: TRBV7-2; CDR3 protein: CASSLAGGGPGNIQYF; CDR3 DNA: TGTGCCAGCAGCTTAGCGGGAGGGGGGCCCGGCAACATTCAGTACTTC
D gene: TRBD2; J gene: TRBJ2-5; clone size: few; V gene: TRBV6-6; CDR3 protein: CAITTSGGTETQYF; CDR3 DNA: TGTGCCATTACGACTAGCGGGGGGACAGAGACCCAGTACTTC